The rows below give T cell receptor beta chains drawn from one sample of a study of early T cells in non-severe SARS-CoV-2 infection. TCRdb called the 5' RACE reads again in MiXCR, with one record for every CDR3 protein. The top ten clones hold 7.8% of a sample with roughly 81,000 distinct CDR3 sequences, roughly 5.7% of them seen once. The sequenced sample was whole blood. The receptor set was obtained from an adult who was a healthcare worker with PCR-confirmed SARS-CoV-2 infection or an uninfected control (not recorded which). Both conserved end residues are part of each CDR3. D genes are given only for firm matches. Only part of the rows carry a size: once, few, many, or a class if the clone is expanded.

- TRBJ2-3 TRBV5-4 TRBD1 TGTGCCAGCAGCACACCCCCTTTCGGGACAGGGGGCACAGATACGCAGTATTTT CASSTPPFGTGGTDTQYF
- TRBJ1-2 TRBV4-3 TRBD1 TGCGCCAGCAGCCGCCGGACAGGGACTAGCTATGGCTACACCTTC CASSRRTGTSYGYTF
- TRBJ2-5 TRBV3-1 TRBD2 TGTGCCAGCAGCCCCGGACTAGTGCAAGAGACCCAGTACTTC CASSPGLVQETQYF
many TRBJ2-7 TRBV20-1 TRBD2 TGCAGTGCCGGGGCTAGCGGAAAATCCTACGAGCAGTACTTC CSAGASGKSYEQYF
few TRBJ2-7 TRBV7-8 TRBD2 TGTGCCAGCAGTTCAGCGGGATTAACCAGGACCTACGAGCAGTACTTC CASSSAGLTRTYEQYF
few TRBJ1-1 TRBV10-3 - TGTGCCATCAGTGAGTCTCGGCCGATGAACACTGAAGCTTTCTTT CAISESRPMNTEAFF
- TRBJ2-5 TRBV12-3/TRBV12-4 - TGTGCCAGCAGTGAACATGGCGCAGAGACCCAGTACTTC CASSEHGAETQYF
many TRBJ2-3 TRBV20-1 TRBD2 TGCAGTGCTACCGGACTAGCGGGGGGGCAGCCAGATACGCAGTATTTT CSATGLAGGQPDTQYF
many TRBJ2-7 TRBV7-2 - TGTGCCAGCAGCACCAAGGACGGTACCTACGAGCAGCACTTC CASSTKDGTYEQHF
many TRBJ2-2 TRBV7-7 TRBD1 TGTGCCAGCAGCCCACGGACAGGAGTAAACACCGGGGAGCTGTTTTTT CASSPRTGVNTGELFF
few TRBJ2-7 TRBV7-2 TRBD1 TGTGCCAGCAGCTTAGGGGGACAGGGTCCCTACGAGCAGTACTTC CASSLGGQGPYEQYF
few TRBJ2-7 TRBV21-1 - TGTGCCAGCAGCAGGGGGACTAGCGGGACCTACGAGCAGTACTTC CASSRGTSGTYEQYF
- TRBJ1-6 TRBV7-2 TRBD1 TGTGCCAGCAGCTTCCTCCCGACAGGGGGCATGTCAGGATCACCCCTCCACTTT CASSFLPTGGMSGSPLHF
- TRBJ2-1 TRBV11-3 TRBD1 TGTGCCAGCAGCACCGAGGGACAGTCGGGGAATGAGCAGTTCTTC CASSTEGQSGNEQFF
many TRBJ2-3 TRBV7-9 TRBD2 TGTGCCAGCAGCTTAAGCGGGACCACAGATACGCAGTATTTT CASSLSGTTDTQYF
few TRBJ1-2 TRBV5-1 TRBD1 TGCGCCAGCAGCTGGGACGACAGGGGCTATGGCTACACCTTC CASSWDDRGYGYTF
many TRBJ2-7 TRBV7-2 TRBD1 TGTGCCAGCAGCTTAGTGGGGACAGACGGGACCTACGAGCAGTACTTC CASSLVGTDGTYEQYF
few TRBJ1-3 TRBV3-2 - TGTGCCAGCAGCCAAGATGTTGTGGGTGTCTCTGGAAACACCATATATTTT CASSQDVVGVSGNTIYF
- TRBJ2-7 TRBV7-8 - TGTGCCAGCAGCTCGGAGTACGAGCAGTACTTC CASSSEYEQYF